These 20 T cell receptor beta chains originate from one sample sequenced in a study of blood T cell repertoires in COVID-19. Generated by immunoSEQ multiplex PCR, the TCRdb table keeps only in-frame clones and is missing some. The sample has about 25,000 clones, 75% to 90% seen once. The sequencing input was peripheral blood. Receptors originate from a woman of 80 years or more with acute or convalescent COVID-19.

This clone was observed a single time. The rearrangement joins TRBV19 to TRBJ1-6, with 8 bases fitting TRBD1. Germline assignment: CDR1 LNHDA and CDR2 SQIVND (reference sequence). The CDR3 has 13 amino acids. Trimming cost V 9 bases and J 10 bases; bases outside gene matches: 8. The CDR3: CASQDRVRSPLHF. For the CDR3, the DNA is TGTGCCAGCCAGGACAGGGTTCGCTCACCCCTCCACTTT.

CDR3 in DNA: TGTGCCACCAGCAGATACGGGACAGGGTCCACAGATACGCAGTATTTT. The encoded protein is CATSRYGTGSTDTQYF. The gene calls are TRBV15 and TRBJ2-3; the match to TRBD1 covers 9 bases. CDR1 LNHNV and CDR2 YYDKDF come from the germline V gene (reference sequence). This CDR3 comprises 16 residues. Trimming at V came to 2 bases and at J to 2 bases, leaving 5 bases not matched to a gene.

This chain connects TRBV7-2 to TRBJ2-7; D is possibly TRBD1 (6 bases). The germline gives CDR1 SGHTA, CDR2 FQGNSA. The CDR3 has 18 residues. Trimming took 3 bases from V and 6 from J, leaving 27 bases between them. The CDR3 is CASSFGGHGGAPGAEQYF. CDR3 sequence (DNA): TGTGCCAGCAGCTTTGGCGGGCATGGGGGAGCCCCAGGGGCCGAGCAGTACTTC.

The table lists this clone with a count of one. This chain connects TRBV11-2 to TRBJ1-1; D is unclear. V lost 3 bases and J 5 bases, leaving 10 bases between the germline ends. CDR1 and CDR2 (germline): SGHAT, FQNNGV. The CDR3 consists of 13 residues. CDR3 sequence reads: CASSFGRDTEAFF. The CDR3 bases are TGTGCCAGCAGCTTCGGGAGGGATACTGAAGCTTTCTTT.

This clone was seen a single time. The chain recombines TRBV11-1 with TRBJ2-2, with a weak D call TRBD1 (6 bases). Trimming pared 4 bases from V and 1 base from J, leaving 7 bases between. Per germline, CDR1 SGHAT and CDR2 FQDESV (reference sequence). This CDR3 spans 14 amino acids. The CDR3 region is CASSSQGNTGELFF. The CDR3, as DNA: TGTGCCAGCAGCTCACAGGGGAACACCGGGGAGCTGTTTTTT.

The chain recombines TRBV3-1 (or the pseudogene TRBV3-2) with TRBJ1-1; TRBD1 is a possible D gene (5 bases). Germline V gene sequence: CDR1 LGHDT, CDR2 YNNKEL (reference sequence). This CDR3 is built from 15 residues. V was trimmed by 0 bases and J by 4 bases, leaving 12 bases between them. This chain's CDR3 is CASSQDLTGGTEAFF. The CDR3 nucleotides are TGTGCCAGCAGCCAAGATTTAACGGGGGGCACTGAAGCTTTCTTT.

The chain employs TRBV15 and TRBJ1-1; D unresolved. The V end was cut by 5 bases, the J end by 2 bases, with 21 bases between. The CDR3 has 17 amino acids. Germline lookup yields CDR1 LNHNV and CDR2 YYDKDF (reference sequence). In DNA form, the CDR3 reads TGTGCCACCAGCGGACCGGAGGGCTCGGGTGGAAACACTGAAGCTTTCTTT. Residues: CATSGPEGSGGNTEAFF.

The chain combines TRBV24-1 with TRBJ2-5; D possibly corresponds to TRBD2 (6 bases). The CDR3 runs to 14 residues. The ends were cut back, 4 bases at V and 2 bases at J, with 10 bases in the middle. Germline V lookup: CDR1 KGHDR, CDR2 SFDVKD. The CDR3 region has the DNA TGTGCCACCAGTGAAGCTGCGGGACAAGAGACCCAGTACTTC. It codes for CATSEAAGQETQYF.

The chain carries TRBV19 and TRBJ1-1; D is uncertain. The CDR3 covers 14 residues. Trimming removed 3 bases at V and 1 base at J, with 9 bases between. CDR1 is LNHDA and CDR2 is SQIVND in the germline V gene (reference sequence). CDR3 in DNA: TGTGCCAGTAGTATGCGGCGTACGAACACTGAAGCTTTCTTT. Protein: CASSMRRTNTEAFF.

The chain combines TRBV15 with TRBJ1-6, with TRBD1 matching 7 bases. Germline CDR1 and CDR2: LNHNV and YYDKDF (reference sequence). There are 14 residues in the CDR3. V gave up 6 bases and J gave up 7 bases; unmatched junction bases: 6. The CDR3 DNA sequence: TGTGCCACCAGGGGGCAGGGGGGCAATTCACCCCTCCACTTT. As protein: CATRGQGGNSPLHF.

J is TRBJ2-3 and V is TRBV24-1; 9 bases fit TRBD1. The CDR3 is 15 residues long. The V gene end was trimmed by 4 bases and the J gene end by 4 bases; junction bases not matched to a gene: 5. The germline gives CDR1 KGHDR, CDR2 SFDVKD. CDR3 region: CATSDSGTGPDTQYF. The CDR3 nucleotides are TGTGCCACCAGTGACTCCGGGACAGGGCCAGATACGCAGTATTTT.

The chain is built from TRBV3-1 (or the pseudogene TRBV3-2) and TRBJ2-7; D gene uncertain. V dropped 4 bases and J dropped 5 bases, with 12 bases sitting between them. Germline CDR1 is LGHDT and CDR2 is YNNKEL (reference sequence). This CDR3 spans 13 amino acids. In DNA, the CDR3 is TGTGCCAGCAGCCCCGACTCCTTGAACGAGCAGTACTTC. Protein product: CASSPDSLNEQYF.

V gene TRBV5-1 combines with J gene TRBJ1-4; perhaps TRBD1 as D (5 bases). Germline V gene lookup returns CDR1 SGHRS and CDR2 YFSETQ. The CDR3 covers 15 residues. V was cut by 2 bases and J by 8 bases, with 16 bases left in between. CDR3 in DNA: TGCGCCAGCAGCTTATCGGTGCAGGGTCGGGAAAAACTGTTTTTT. Translating it yields CASSLSVQGREKLFF.

The chain carries TRBV28 and TRBJ1-5; D might be TRBD1 (6 bases). V was cut by 9 bases and J by 6 bases, with 12 bases left in between. The CDR3 contains 12 residues. Germline V lookup: CDR1 MDHEN, CDR2 SYDVKM. The CDR3 nucleotides are TGTGCCAGTAACAGGGAAAGTCAGCCCCAGCATTTT. Its protein product is CASNRESQPQHF. The full variable domain, with the rest looked up from reference TRBV28 and TRBJ1-5, is DVKVTQSSRYLVKRTGEKVFLECVQDMDHENMFWYRQDPGLGLRLIYFSYDVKMKEKGDIPEGYSVSREKKERFSLILESASTNQTSMYLCASNRESQPQHFGDGTRLSIL.

The chain is built from TRBV11-3 and TRBJ2-1; 10 bases match TRBD1. The CDR3 consists of 19 residues. Germline CDR1 and CDR2: SGHNT and YENEEA. Trimming took 5 bases from V and 3 from J; bases not matched to a gene: 16. The CDR3 nucleotides are TGTGCCAGCAGCGGCCGGGACAGGGGTTCTAGCCGATACTACAATGAGCAGTTCTTC. As protein: CASSGRDRGSSRYYNEQFF.

The V and J genes are TRBV15 and TRBJ1-5; D remains ambiguous. This CDR3 is built from 15 residues. Trimming took off 5 bases at V and 6 bases at J, with 17 bases between the two ends. Germline values: CDR1 LNHNV, CDR2 YYDKDF (reference sequence). The CDR3 DNA sequence: TGTGCCACCAGCCGGATGATGGCTACGGGTCAGCCCCAGCATTTT. Amino acids: CATSRMMATGQPQHF.

The rearrangement joins TRBV6-6 to TRBJ2-3; D may be TRBD2 (5 bases). The CDR3 is 14 amino acids. Trimming cost V 0 bases and J 4 bases, with 8 bases left between them. Germline V gives CDR1 MNHNY, CDR2 SVGAGI (reference sequence). The CDR3 is CASSYSGAADTQYF. CDR3 bases: TGTGCCAGCAGTTACTCCGGAGCGGCAGATACGCAGTATTTT.

DNA of the CDR3: TGTGCCATCAGTGAACAGGGCTCCTACGAGCAGTACTTC. Its protein product is CAISEQGSYEQYF. The chain is built from TRBV10-3 and TRBJ2-7; TRBD1 might be the D (6 bases). Germline CDR1 is ENHRY and CDR2 is SYGVKD. Trimming stripped 3 bases from V and 0 bases from J, with 6 bases between. The CDR3 runs to 13 residues.

The chain combines TRBV5-6 with TRBJ2-2, with 8 bases that match TRBD2. The trim removed 0 bases at V and 7 bases at J, leaving 8 bases unmatched. In germline, CDR1 is SGHDT, CDR2 YYEEEE. The CDR3 has 16 amino acids. CDR3 DNA sequence: TGTGCCAGCAGCTTGGCTTCGGGAGGGCTCGTCGGGGAGCTGTTTTTT. It is translated as CASSLASGGLVGELFF.

The rearrangement joins TRBV30 to TRBJ1-4; weak D call: TRBD1 (6 bases). Trimming shortened V by 0 bases and J by 7 bases, and 18 bases separated the two germline ends. CDR3 length equals 16 residues. From germline, CDR1 is GTSNPN and CDR2 SVGIG (reference sequence). Here the CDR3 DNA reads TGTGCCTGGAGTGTACGAGCCTCCTTCAGGGGTGAAAAACTGTTTTTT. It specifies CAWSVRASFRGEKLFF.